A single sample gave rise to the 2 T cell receptor beta chains below, sequenced in a study of vaccination effects on CD4 cells after COVID-19. Before sequencing took place, the ViraFEST assay used viral peptide pools to expand antigen-specific CD4+ T cells. After around nine days in culture, the CD4+ T cells were isolated. Recipients of the vaccine had no prior SARS-CoV-2 infection and negative nucleocapsid antibodies. Clones were sequenced by immunoSEQ multiplex PCR, and TCRdb holds only the in-frame ones, with some missing. The sample lists about 65,000 clones; around 77% were seen once. For these TCRs, the target antigens are not known. This specimen was CD4+ T cells from PBMCs cultured with HCoV-NL63 spike peptides, taken before COVID-19 vaccination. The source is a human donor who received a COVID-19 vaccine.

This chain joins TRBV5-1 and TRBJ2-6, with D perhaps matching TRBD1 (5 bases). V lost 2 bases to trimming and J lost 1 base, with 10 bases between them. The CDR3 loop spans 16 amino acids. The germline V gene encodes CDR1 SGHRS and CDR2 YFSETQ. CDR3 loop: CASSFLQGSGANVLTF. In nucleotides, the CDR3 is TGCGCCAGCAGCTTTCTCCAGGGATCTGGGGCCAACGTCCTGACTTTC.

The chain recombines TRBV4-1 with TRBJ2-2; TRBD1 aligns across 11 bases. The CDR3 contains 17 residues. Germline-derived CDR1 and CDR2 are MGHRA and YSYEKL. The V segment lost 3 bases and the J segment 7 bases; nucleotides outside the gene matches: 10. Written as DNA, the CDR3 is TGCGCCAGCAGCCATGGGGACAGGGGGATCAACGGCGGGGAGCTGTTTTTT. Amino acids: CASSHGDRGINGGELFF.